Sequencing of this T cell receptor (beta chain) was carried out in a study of T-cell reconstitution after alpha-beta-depleted transplantation in children. CDR1 is SGHVS and CDR2 is FNYEAQ in the germline V gene. V gave up 9 bases and J gave up 4 bases; unmatched junction bases: 14. The CDR3 length is 15 residues. This clonotype was seen only a few times. Unique molecular identifiers were incorporated into the prepared TCRbeta library. One entry per CDR3 protein results from TCRdb running MiXCR on the PCR reads. The sample lists 90,000 to 95,000 distinct CDR3 sequences; approximately 12% were seen once.

The sequence was collected from a human donor who donated a stem cell graft to a child with inherited bone marrow failure. Sequencing was performed on PBMCs from the stem cell graft donor, taken from the stem cell graft. The chain joins TRBV7-6 to TRBJ2-5, with 7 bases aligning to TRBD2. CDR3 nucleotide sequence: TGTGCCAGTAGTAATGCCCCGGGGGAGGGAGAGACCCAGTACTTC. Encoded protein: CASSNAPGEGETQYF.